The 13 T cell receptor beta chains presented below share a single source sample, sequenced in a study of blood T cell repertoires in COVID-19. Clones were read by immunoSEQ multiplex PCR, and TCRdb kept only the in-frame ones, dropping some. This sample has about 83,000 clones, with around 87% found just once. Sequences were obtained from peripheral blood. The receptor source for this set is a woman aged 45 to 65 with active or convalescent COVID-19.

The chain combines TRBV6-4 with TRBJ2-3; weak D call: TRBD1 (6 bases). Germline V gene data show CDR1 as MRHNA and CDR2 as SNTAGT. The CDR3 totals 14 residues. Trimming pared 6 bases from V and 1 base from J, leaving 11 bases between. The CDR3 DNA reads TGTGCCAGCAGCCTTGGGGGCGGCACAGATACGCAGTATTTT. Translated, it gives CASSLGGGTDTQYF.

This clone was detected only once. V gene TRBV3-1 (or the pseudogene TRBV3-2) combines with J gene TRBJ2-3; tentative D call: TRBD1 (6 bases). CDR1 is LGHDT, CDR2 YNNKEL, per germline (reference sequence). Deletions cut 2 bases from V and 4 bases from J, with 13 bases between. This CDR3 region has 15 residues. The CDR3 sequence: CASSQSGEIADTQYF. Written as DNA, the CDR3 is TGTGCCAGCAGCCAATCAGGGGAGATAGCAGATACGCAGTATTTT.

The V call is TRBV12-3 or TRBV12-4, the J call TRBJ1-3; TRBD1 is a possible D gene (5 bases). Trimming removed 8 bases at V and 2 bases at J, with 7 bases between. This CDR3 contains 12 residues. The CDR3 protein is CASVGAGNTIYF. CDR3 bases: TGTGCCAGCGTAGGGGCTGGAAACACCATATATTTT.

This clone was counted once. The chain uses TRBV5-8 and TRBJ1-2; no firm D call. V lost 2 bases and J 3 bases, leaving 5 bases between the germline ends. Germline V gene sequence: CDR1 SGHTS, CDR2 YDEGEE. The CDR3 runs to 12 residues. The CDR3: CASSFGDYGYTF. Here the CDR3 DNA reads TGTGCCAGCAGCTTTGGAGACTATGGCTACACCTTC.

This clone appeared a single time. The CDR3 nucleotides read TGTGCCAGCAGCCGCCGGGGCGGGGGGGTCCAAGAGACCCAGTACTTC. Encoded protein: CASSRRGGGVQETQYF. This rearrangement joins TRBV3-1 (or the pseudogene TRBV3-2) to TRBJ2-5; 9 bases map to TRBD2. CDR3 length: 16 amino acids. J gave up 1 base and V 4 bases, and 7 bases lay outside the gene matches. Germline values: CDR1 LGHDT, CDR2 YNNKEL (reference sequence).

In DNA form, the CDR3 reads TGTGCCAGCAGCATGACCAAAAACCACAGCCCGAGCACTGAAGCTTTCTTT. This gives the protein CASSMTKNHSPSTEAFF. The chain is built from TRBV7-8 and TRBJ1-1; D gene uncertain. V lost 5 bases and J lost 4, with 23 bases in between. The CDR3 extends over 17 amino acids. Germline CDR1 reads SGHVS; CDR2 reads FQNEAQ. The full variable domain, with the rest looked up from reference TRBV7-8 and TRBJ1-1, is GAGVSQSPRYKVAKRGQDVALRCDPISGHVSLFWYQQALGQGPEFLTYFQNEAQLDKSGLPSDRFFAERPEGSVSTLKIQRTQQEDSAVYLCASSMTKNHSPSTEAFFGQGTRLTVV.

This chain connects TRBV24-1 to TRBJ1-1, with a weak D call TRBD1 (5 bases). Per germline, CDR1 KGHDR and CDR2 SFDVKD. V lost 4 bases to trimming and J lost 4 bases, with 18 bases between them. This CDR3 contains 16 residues. CDR3 amino acids: CATSDPGRTGSTEAFF. CDR3 DNA: TGTGCCACCAGTGACCCGGGACGGACCGGGAGCACTGAAGCTTTCTTT.

The J gene is TRBJ1-2, the V gene TRBV11-1; 8 bases are a match to TRBD1. J lost 5 bases, V lost 8 bases, and 13 bases had no gene match. CDR1 and CDR2 (germline): SGHAT, FQDESV (reference sequence). CDR3 length: 15 amino acids. Here the CDR3 DNA reads TGTGCCAGCGCCCGGGACAGGCCAGGAGGGTATGGCTACACCTTC. It encodes CASARDRPGGYGYTF.

The DNA of the CDR3 is TGTGCCAGCAGTGACTCAATAACCGCTACTAACTATGGCTACACCTTC. This gives the protein CASSDSITATNYGYTF. The chain joins TRBV6-4 to TRBJ1-2; D is ambiguous. Germline CDR1 and CDR2: MRHNA and SNTAGT. V was trimmed by 0 bases and J by 0 bases, leaving 11 bases between them. The CDR3 spans 16 residues.

The chain has TRBV7-9 and TRBJ1-4; perhaps TRBD1 as D (6 bases). Germline CDR1 is SEHNR and CDR2 is FQNEAQ (reference sequence). The CDR3 has 16 amino acids. V shed 1 base and J shed 3 bases, with 12 bases lying between them. CDR3 residues: CASSLVGGAANEKLFF. The CDR3 DNA is TGTGCCAGCAGCTTAGTTGGGGGGGCAGCTAATGAAAAACTGTTTTTT.

This clone was seen a single time. The rearrangement uses TRBV13 and TRBJ2-7; D might be TRBD1 (5 bases). The CDR3 runs 15 residues. Trimming left V 0 bases short and J 2 bases short, with 11 bases between. Per the germline V gene, CDR1 is PRHDT and CDR2 is FYEKMQ (reference sequence). The CDR3 coding sequence is TGTGCCAGCAGCTTAGGTGGGGCCACCCCCTACGAGCAGTACTTC. This translates into CASSLGGATPYEQYF.

The chain carries TRBV18 and TRBJ1-3; 12 positions match TRBD1. CDR3 length equals 16 residues. The V gene's germline CDR1 is KGHSH and CDR2 LQKENI. V lost 3 bases, J lost 7 bases, and 7 bases stayed unmatched. The CDR3 spells CASSPIPGQGANTIYF. CDR3 DNA sequence: TGTGCCAGCTCACCTATCCCGGGACAGGGGGCGAACACCATATATTTT. The variable domain in full, with the rest retrieved from reference TRBV18 and TRBJ1-3, is NAGVMQNPRHLVRRRGQEARLRCSPMKGHSHVYWYRQLPEEGLKFMVYLQKENIIDESGMPKERFSAEFPKEGPSILRIQQVVRGDSAAYFCASSPIPGQGANTIYFGEGSWLTVV.

The chain joins TRBV6-6 to TRBJ1-1, with no clear D. Germline V gene data show CDR1 as MNHNY and CDR2 as SVGAGI (reference sequence). The CDR3 totals 13 residues. The V and J ends lost 8 bases and 1 base respectively, with 11 bases between them. For the CDR3, the DNA is TGTGCCAGCGGTGACGGGAGGAACACTGAAGCTTTCTTT. Translating gives CASGDGRNTEAFF.